This T cell receptor (beta chain) came from a study of blood T cell repertoires in COVID-19. Trimming pared 4 bases from V and 4 bases from J, leaving 20 bases between. CDR1 SEHNR and CDR2 FQNEAQ come from the germline V gene (reference sequence). CDR3 length: 17 amino acids. TCRdb's table, derived via immunoSEQ multiplex PCR, lists solely in-frame clones and lacks some. The data contain 150,000 to 200,000 clones, roughly 93% of them singletons. V and J are TRBV7-9 and TRBJ1-3; possible D gene TRBD1, 5 bases. The TCR sequence derives from a man aged 18 to 30 with acute or convalescent COVID-19. The sequenced sample was peripheral blood. The CDR3 protein is CASSSYGVAGPGNTIYF. For the CDR3, the DNA is TGTGCCAGCAGCTCTTATGGGGTTGCAGGGCCCGGAAACACCATATATTTT.